A single sample is the source of the 4 T cell receptor beta chains below, sequenced in a study of blood T cell repertoires in COVID-19. TCRdb's table, derived via immunoSEQ multiplex PCR, lists solely in-frame clones and lacks some. The sample has about 61,000 clones, about 90% seen once; the top ten hold about 20%. Sequences were obtained from peripheral blood. The receptors stem from a woman aged 45 to 65 with active or convalescent COVID-19.

This clone was seen a single time. The chain recombines TRBV27 with TRBJ2-2; TRBD1 is a possible D gene (5 bases). CDR1 and CDR2 from the germline V gene are MNHEY and SMNVEV (reference sequence). This CDR3 contains 17 residues. V was clipped by 8 bases and J by 0 bases, with 19 bases between them. The DNA of the CDR3 is TGTGCCAGCTCCCGACAGACGATCTCCGCGAACACCGGGGAGCTGTTTTTT. Translated, it gives CASSRQTISANTGELFF.

The rearrangement uses TRBV7-6 and TRBJ2-2; TRBD2 aligns across 9 bases. Germline CDR1 and CDR2: SGHVS and FNYEAQ. CDR3 length equals 14 residues. V dropped 10 bases and J dropped 0; count of bases not matched to a gene: 3. CDR3 coding DNA: TGTGCCACAGTAGCGGGGGCGAACACCGGGGAGCTGTTTTTT. This codes for CATVAGANTGELFF.

The sample holds a few counts of this clone. This chain uses TRBV2 with TRBJ1-1; D unclear. Trimming took off 4 bases at V and 3 bases at J, with 9 bases between the two ends. Germline loops: CDR1 SNHLY, CDR2 FYNNEI. CDR3 length equals 13 residues. CDR3 DNA: TGTGCCAGCAGTGGACCGGCGGACACTGAAGCTTTCTTT. Translated: CASSGPADTEAFF.

The CDR3 bases are TGTGCCAGCAGCTCTAGGACAGGGGCCTACAATGAGCAGTTCTTC. Encoded protein: CASSSRTGAYNEQFF. The chain joins TRBV7-9 to TRBJ2-1, with 9 bases that match TRBD1. CDR1 and CDR2 from the germline V gene are SEHNR and FQNEAQ (reference sequence). The CDR3 has 15 amino acids. Trimming at V came to 4 bases and at J to 2 bases, leaving 3 bases not matched to a gene.